This entry describes one T cell receptor beta chain. This clonotype was seen ten or more times. What this receptor recognizes is not known. No much larger clone is present one base from it, and per-base qualities are unavailable. Bone marrow was sampled from every patient at the time of active disease. Bone marrow mononuclear cells were isolated by Ficoll-Hypaque density gradient centrifugation. Myeloma plasma cells were removed and CD138-negative cells were obtained by negative selection following labeling with CD138 magnetic microbeads on a MACS separator. The purity of the isolated cells was checked by flow cytometry with CD138 antibodies on an Attune NxT. TRIzol reagent was used to extract total RNA, and a NanoDrop spectrophotometer was used to quantify the extracted RNA. Paired RNA-seq and IR-seq were performed on the CD138-negative bone marrow sample of each patient. The sample originates from a study of read filtering for tumor transcriptome and immune sequencing (dated by TCRdb to 2018 to 2021). A note on the overall study: The cohort was composed of 17 to 20 male and roughly 13 female patients, with a mean age of roughly 70 years and an age range of roughly 40 to 90. Per sample, about 3.5 to 11 million TCR-region mapped reads were obtained with IR-seq, compared with only about 80 to 1,400 with RNA-seq. One of the main goals was to work out a read-filtering strategy for immune repertoire data, in particular whether clonotypes backed by only a single read should be removed. Using the same bone marrow samples, the study compared TCR repertoires obtained by targeted immune repertoire sequencing with those obtained by bulk whole-transcriptome sequencing. By revised international staging, eight or nine patients were R-ISS I, roughly 17 were R-ISS II and roughly seven were R-ISS III. After DNase treatment, whole-transcriptome libraries were prepared with the TruSeq RNA Access Library Prep Kit.

TCR libraries were built from about 400 ng RNA with the Immunoverse kit, using molecular barcoded adaptors covering alpha/delta and beta/gamma chains. TCR library preparation was performed with the same RNA that was used for transcriptome sequencing. Sequencing of TCR libraries was carried out on an Illumina HiSeq 4000 with 2 x 150 cycles. Per the original workflow: With MiXCR, TCR reads were aligned to human V, D, J and C references and assembled into CDR3 clonotypes, with quality filtering and error correction included. The tcR package in R was used to analyze clonotype counts and gene usage diversity. For inspection of raw mapping reads, RNA-seq reads were mapped by STAR aligner version 2.5.3a onto GRCh37 of the human genome. IR-seq fastq files were randomly downsampled with Seqtk 1.3 to test the effect of sequencing depth on detected clonotypes. TCRdb passed the public sequencing reads through fastp at Q25 and MiXCR, retaining productive beta sequences. Each entry is one CDR3 protein sequence, shown with its most common DNA and genes. The V and J calls and clone size come from TCRdb's table, not from the authors' own analysis. In all, the sample holds 45,000 to 55,000 distinct CDR3 sequences, and about an eighth of those were seen once. 13% to 15% of the sample rests with the top ten.

Trimming removed 2 bases from V and 4 bases from J, leaving 8 bases between the germline ends. The germline V gene supplies CDR1 MDHEN and CDR2 SYDVKM. The CDR3, from cysteine to phenylalanine, totals 13 residues. The sequence is cut down to CDR3 DNA, 39 bases in frame from base 1. The paper as a whole reports these results and caveats: Compared with RNA-seq, IR-seq captured clonotypes at much higher depth and more reliably, and a smaller IR-seq throughput was enough to identify most shared clonotypes. When single-read clonotypes were removed, the proportions of shared clonotypes in IR-seq and RNA-seq correlated more strongly. Single-read clonotypes made up around 82% of clonotypes but only 3.5% to 4% of total reads in IR-seq, compared with 65% to 75% of clonotypes and roughly 40% of reads in RNA-seq. The sorted CD138-negative fraction was composed of a mixed bone marrow immune population rather than of purified T cells.

This TCR was sampled from a donor aged 40 or older with multiple myeloma. Sequencing used a population of CD138-negative cells sorted from bone marrow. Taken with the paper, the label for cell subset or site translates to: bone marrow mononuclear cells depleted of CD138+ plasma/myeloma cells by negative magnetic selection. The chain links TRBV28 with TRBJ2-5; a confident D gene designation cannot be given. DNA sequence: TGTGCCAGCAGTTTAATGTATGGAGAGACCCAGTACTTC. Protein translation: CASSLMYGETQYF.